The clone carrying this TCR beta chain has at least ten counts. Its antigen is unidentified. Library preparation for TCR beta used quantitative 5'-RACE with molecular barcodes. TCRdb passed the 5' RACE reads through MiXCR, listing each CDR3 protein once. The sample includes about 140,000 distinct CDR3 sequences, roughly 34% of them seen just once. These data originate in a study of CD8 T cells in ankylosing spondylitis. General study findings and limits: Significant enrichment of disease-linked clones was reportedly seen in matched ankylosing spondylitis synovial fluid. Previously reported in reactive arthritis synovial fluid and blood were some of the motif variants.

What was sequenced was synovial fluid, either unsorted or a sorted T cell fraction (not recorded which). The clonotype originates from a male donor with ankylosing spondylitis.

Here the CDR3 reads CAITQGPGETQYF. The CDR3 DNA reads TGTGCCATCACTCAGGGGCCTGGAGAGACCCAGTACTTC. The gene calls are TRBV10-3 and TRBJ2-5, with D possibly being TRBD1 (6 bases). Germline-derived CDR1 and CDR2 are ENHRY and SYGVKD. The V end was cut by 7 bases, the J end by 4 bases, with 13 bases between. There are 13 residues in the CDR3.